The clone carrying this TCR beta chain has just a few counts. The data originate from a study of shared T cell receptors in the human thymus. Method: immunoSEQ multiplex PCR; TCRdb's copy keeps in-frame clones and lacks some. The sample lists about 730,000 clones; approximately 85% were seen once. CDR3 length: 14 residues. Trimming cost V 5 bases and J 5 bases; bases outside gene matches: 6. The germline CDR1 and CDR2 sequences are SGHAT and FQNNGV. These same data were also listed under a study on human thymus T cells. As reported in that work: Thymic material originated from resections removed in the course of corrective heart surgery.

Sequenced: thymocytes. The chain is built from TRBV11-2 and TRBJ1-3, with 7 nucleotides matching TRBD1. The clonotype originates from a girl under two years old with a congenital heart defect. CDR3 residues: CASSRGTARNTIYF. In DNA form, the CDR3 reads TGTGCCAGCAGCCGGGGGACAGCCAGAAACACCATATATTTT. Full variable domain (missing parts from reference TRBV11-2 and TRBJ1-3): EAGVAQSPRYKIIEKRQSVAFWCNPISGHATLYWYQQILGQGPKLLIQFQNNGVVDDSQLPKDRFSAERLKGVDSTLKIQPAKLEDSAVYLCASSRGTARNTIYFGEGSWLTVV.